This T cell receptor beta chain comes out of a study of control samples from healthy donors and cancer patients. V lost 5 bases and J 1 base, leaving 11 bases between the germline ends. Looked up from germline, CDR1 is SGHVS and CDR2 is FNYEAQ. The CDR3 contains 14 residues. The assay was immunoSEQ multiplex PCR, and TCRdb's table has in-frame clones only and misses some. The sample has 80,000 or so clones; roughly 92% are singletons. Sequences were obtained from blood. The chain is built from TRBV7-6 and TRBJ1-1, with D tentatively TRBD1 (6 bases). This clonotype was sampled from a woman aged 60-70 years in good health. CDR3 coding DNA: TGTGCCAGCAGCCCCCTAGGGGGGAACACTGAAGCTTTCTTT. Its translation: CASSPLGGNTEAFF.